This entry lists 16 T cell receptor beta chains sequenced from one sample in a study of beta chain features in type 1 diabetes (dated by TCRdb to 2017 to 2018). Library preparation was by the immunoSEQ multiplex PCR assay. The entire isolated RNA was reverse transcribed using the High Capacity cDNA Reverse Transcription Kit, and thus expressed TCRB transcripts were sequenced. This is the immuneACCESS table as TCRdb keeps it, with only in-frame sequences that have V and J called. A part of the clones is gone; compared with another copy, unresolved V genes explain less than half, and the rest is unexplained. Present in this sample are fewer than 200,000 clones, around an eighth of which were seen just once. The biggest ten clones account for about 0.66% of the sample. Sequenced: central memory CD4+ T cells from blood. Source of these receptors: a woman between 18 and 29 years old in good health.

The chain employs TRBV2 and TRBJ2-1; 8 bases line up with TRBD2. The trim removed 5 bases at V and 7 bases at J, leaving 4 bases unmatched. This CDR3 spans 13 amino acids. From germline, CDR1 is SNHLY and CDR2 FYNNEI. CDR3 DNA sequence: TGTGCCAGCAGTTTAGCGGGATTAAATGAGCAGTTCTTC. Protein: CASSLAGLNEQFF.

The chain links TRBV7-2 to TRBJ2-1; possible D gene TRBD2, 6 bases. Germline V CDR1 and CDR2: SGHTA, FQGNSA. The germline V and J ends were trimmed by 8 bases and 10 bases, with 18 bases remaining between them. The CDR3 contains 13 residues. The CDR3 reads CASSPSGVGEQFF. The CDR3 bases are TGTGCCAGCTCGCCGTCGGGAGTCGGGGAGCAGTTCTTC.

In its sample, this clone was seen a few times. CDR3 in amino acids: CASSPRSGEADTQYF. CDR3 DNA sequence: TGTGCCAGCAGTCCCCGCTCGGGAGAGGCAGATACGCAGTATTTT. The chain has TRBV6-6 and TRBJ2-3, with TRBD2 as a possible D gene (6 bases). Germline CDR1 and CDR2: MNHNY and SVGAGI (reference sequence). The ends were cut back, 5 bases at V and 4 bases at J, with 16 bases in the middle. The CDR3 spans 15 residues.

This clone was found a few times. This chain links TRBV7-3 with TRBJ2-3; 9 bases fit TRBD2. Germline V lookup: CDR1 SGHTA, CDR2 FQGTGA. The CDR3 is 16 amino acids. The V gene end was trimmed by 4 bases and the J gene end by 3 bases; junction bases not matched to a gene: 8. Here the CDR3 DNA reads TGTGCCAGCAGCTCCTTTAGCGGGAGTAGGACAGATACGCAGTATTTT. It specifies CASSSFSGSRTDTQYF.

This clone turned up a few times. This sequence joins TRBV28 and TRBJ2-7; the D gene is possibly TRBD1 (6 bases). Trimming shortened V by 7 bases and J by 3 bases, and 19 bases separated the two germline ends. CDR3 size: 15 residues. Germline V gene sequence: CDR1 MDHEN, CDR2 SYDVKM. The CDR3 nucleotides are TGTGCCAGCAAAATCCCTGGACGACAGGACTACGAGCAGTACTTC. Encoded protein: CASKIPGRQDYEQYF.

A few counts support this clone. The rearrangement links TRBV19 to TRBJ1-4; D is perhaps TRBD1 (6 bases). V lost 6 bases and J lost 4, with 12 bases in between. CDR1 is LNHDA, CDR2 SQIVND, per germline (reference sequence). This CDR3 comprises 14 residues. The CDR3 reads CASSRGQLNEKLFF. DNA for the CDR3: TGTGCCAGTAGCAGAGGACAGCTTAATGAAAAACTGTTTTTT.

In its sample, this clone was seen a few times. The chain carries TRBV7-8 and TRBJ2-7; perhaps TRBD2 as D (6 bases). The CDR3 has 15 amino acids. Trimming took off 5 bases at V and 5 bases at J, with 19 bases between the two ends. Germline V gene data show CDR1 as SGHVS and CDR2 as FQNEAQ. The CDR3, as DNA: TGTGCCAGCAGCCCACGGCCCATCGGGAGCGACGAGCAGTACTTC. Its protein is CASSPRPIGSDEQYF.

CDR3 nucleotides: TGTGCCTGGAGTCCCCCTCATCTAAGCTCCTACAATGAGCAGTTCTTC. It yields the protein CAWSPPHLSSYNEQFF. The chain carries TRBV30 and TRBJ2-1; D is unclear. Germline V gives CDR1 GTSNPN, CDR2 SVGIG (reference sequence). The V and J ends lost 2 bases and 0 bases respectively, with 14 bases between them. This CDR3 contains 16 residues.

This clone was observed a handful of times. This sequence joins TRBV5-6 and TRBJ2-3; 9 nucleotides line up with TRBD1. The CDR3 consists of 17 residues. The V gene end was trimmed by 4 bases and the J gene end by 4 bases; junction bases not matched to a gene: 13. CDR1 and CDR2 from the germline V gene are SGHDT and YYEEEE. Here the CDR3 DNA reads TGTGCCAGCAGCCACCCGGGACAGGGTTGGCGCCCAGATACGCAGTATTTT. Protein product: CASSHPGQGWRPDTQYF.

This clone came up a few times. The V call is TRBV25-1, the J call TRBJ2-5; perhaps TRBD1 as D (6 bases). CDR1 is MGHDK and CDR2 is SYGVNS in the germline V gene. CDR3 length equals 15 residues. With 3 bases removed from V and 5 bases from J, the gap between germline ends came to 16 bases. The CDR3 reads CASSDTGQGAETQYF. DNA for the CDR3: TGTGCCAGCAGTGATACAGGGCAGGGAGCTGAGACCCAGTACTTC.

This clone was observed a handful of times. The V gene is TRBV10-3, the J gene TRBJ1-1; 8 bases are shared with TRBD1. Per the germline V gene, CDR1 is ENHRY and CDR2 is SYGVKD. The CDR3 is 13 residues long. Trimming cost V 8 bases and J 2 bases; bases outside gene matches: 4. CDR3 sequence: CAIGGQGNTEAFF. In DNA, the CDR3 is TGTGCCATCGGCGGACAGGGCAACACTGAAGCTTTCTTT.

The V gene is TRBV15, the J gene TRBJ1-5; D remains ambiguous. V lost 0 bases and J lost 5, with 14 bases in between. Germline V gives CDR1 LNHNV, CDR2 YYDKDF (reference sequence). This CDR3 has 16 amino acids. The CDR3 sequence: CATSRDQVEVYQPQHF. In DNA, the CDR3 is TGTGCCACCAGCAGAGATCAAGTAGAGGTCTATCAGCCCCAGCATTTT.

The chain joins TRBV5-4 to TRBJ1-3, with D maybe TRBD1 (5 bases). Per germline, CDR1 SGHNT and CDR2 YYREEE (reference sequence). The V and J ends lost 7 bases and 4 bases respectively, with 12 bases between them. This CDR3 is built from 13 residues. The CDR3: CASATGSGNTIYF. CDR3 coding DNA: TGTGCCAGCGCTACAGGTTCCGGAAACACCATATATTTT.

Many counts were recorded for this clone. This rearrangement joins TRBV5-8 to TRBJ2-7; TRBD2 matches 11 bases. The CDR3 runs 16 residues. Germline values: CDR1 SGHTS, CDR2 YDEGEE. V was pared by 4 bases and J by 0 bases, with 6 bases of the junction left unmatched. The CDR3 DNA reads TGTGCCAGCAGCCTAGCGGGAGGCCCTGTCTCCTACGAGCAGTACTTC. Its protein product is CASSLAGGPVSYEQYF.

This clone was seen only a few times. CDR3 protein: CASSDPSGSSYNEQFF. The CDR3 nucleotides are TGCGCCAGCAGTGACCCTAGCGGGAGCTCCTACAATGAGCAGTTCTTC. The J gene is TRBJ2-1, the V gene TRBV10-2; 10 bases map to TRBD2. Germline lookup yields CDR1 WSHSY and CDR2 SAAADI. CDR3 size: 16 residues. The V and J ends lost 3 bases and 0 bases, in that order; junction bases with no gene match: 2.

The rearrangement links TRBV5-4 to TRBJ2-1, with 8 bases fitting TRBD2. Germline V gene lookup returns CDR1 SGHNT and CDR2 YYREEE (reference sequence). Trimming cost V 4 bases and J 9 bases; bases outside gene matches: 15. This CDR3 region has 16 residues. CDR3 in DNA: TGTGCCAGCAGCCCACCCAGCGGGAGTCAAACGGGTGAGCAGTTCTTC. It specifies CASSPPSGSQTGEQFF. The whole variable domain, remainder taken from reference TRBV5-4 and TRBJ2-1, is ETGVTQSPTHLIKTRGQQVTLRCSSQSGHNTVSWYQQALGQGPQFIFQYYREEENGRGNFPPRFSGLQFPNYSSELNVNALELDDSALYLCASSPPSGSQTGEQFFGPGTRLTVL.